A selection of T cell receptor beta chains follows, all from one sample in a study of T cells in Graves' hyperthyroidism and ophthalmopathy. Using its own MiXCR run on the multiplex PCR reads, TCRdb lists one record per CDR3 protein. The repertoire holds some 620,000 distinct CDR3 sequences, 15% to 20% seen once, with about 3.8% in the top ten. The sequenced sample was blood. The receptors come from a woman in her 30s with Graves' hyperthyroidism. The CDR3 runs from the conserved cysteine through the conserved F or W. The order of the fields is clone size, D gene, J gene, V gene, CDR3 protein, CDR3 DNA. The D gene is left open where the match is weak. Expanded clones are given a class, and other clones once, few, many or no size at all.

>NA|NA|TRBJ2-2|TRBV15
CATSRADGQNTGELFF
TGTGCCACCAGCAGAGCGGATGGCCAGAACACCGGGGAGCTGTTTTTT
>few|TRBD1|TRBJ2-7|TRBV6-1
CASSEPGTGDEQYF
TGTGCCAGCAGTGAACCAGGGACAGGGGACGAGCAGTACTTC
>few|TRBD2|TRBJ2-7|TRBV3-1
CASSRGLAGFSYEQYF
TGTGCCAGCAGTCGAGGACTAGCGGGATTCTCCTACGAGCAGTACTTC
>many|NA|TRBJ2-1|TRBV7-3
CASSLTTGAFPDNEQFF
TGTGCCAGCAGCTTAACGACCGGGGCTTTCCCCGACAATGAGCAGTTCTTC
>many|NA|TRBJ2-1|TRBV18
CASSPVGGSYNEQFF
TGTGCCAGCTCACCCGTGGGGGGCTCCTACAATGAGCAGTTCTTC
>many|NA|TRBJ2-3|TRBV2
CASSTSTEDTQYF
TGTGCCAGCAGTACATCGACAGAGGATACGCAGTATTTT
>many|NA|TRBJ2-5|TRBV28
CASTPPGPEMMETQYF
TGTGCCAGCACCCCTCCCGGGCCGGAGATGATGGAGACCCAGTACTTC
>many|NA|TRBJ2-1|TRBV12-5
CASGSNVNEQFF
TGTGCTAGTGGTTCGAACGTGAATGAGCAGTTCTTC
>NA|NA|TRBJ1-6|TRBV29-1
CSVMDGNSPLHF
TGCAGCGTCATGGACGGAAATTCACCCCTCCACTTT
>few|NA|TRBJ1-5|TRBV24-1
CATSDFWVGHLSNQPQHF
TGTGCCACCAGTGATTTCTGGGTGGGACACCTTAGCAATCAGCCCCAGCATTTT
>many|TRBD1|TRBJ1-5|TRBV3-1
CASSWDRGAQPQHF
TGTGCCAGCAGCTGGGACAGGGGCGCTCAGCCCCAGCATTTT
>NA|NA|TRBJ2-7|TRBV19
CASSIAQGPYEQYF
TGTGCCAGTAGTATCGCCCAGGGGCCCTACGAGCAGTACTTC
>NA|TRBD1|TRBJ1-4|TRBV28
CASTSTGTDLNEKLFF
TGTGCCAGCACTTCGACCGGGACAGACCTTAATGAAAAACTGTTTTTT
>NA|TRBD2|TRBJ2-1|TRBV28
CASIPLAGGPGNNEQFF
TGTGCCAGCATCCCACTAGCGGGAGGGCCTGGGAACAATGAGCAGTTCTTC
>NA|NA|TRBJ1-1|TRBV19
CASSMRSDTEAFF
TGTGCCAGTAGTATGCGATCGGACACTGAAGCTTTCTTT
>many|TRBD2|TRBJ2-7|TRBV28
CASSQREPYEQYF
TGTGCCAGCAGTCAGCGGGAACCCTACGAGCAGTACTTC
>many|NA|TRBJ2-7|TRBV12-3/TRBV12-4
CASSYQETYEQYF
TGTGCCAGCAGTTATCAGGAAACCTACGAGCAGTACTTC
>many|NA|TRBJ1-2|TRBV12-3/TRBV12-4
CASSLALTVNLAYGYTF
TGTGCCAGCAGTTTAGCTCTAACAGTGAATCTTGCCTACGGCTACACCTTC
>NA|TRBD2|TRBJ2-1|TRBV11-3
CASSGGFERETGEQFF
TGTGCCAGCAGCGGGGGATTCGAGCGGGAGACAGGCGAGCAGTTCTTC
>many|TRBD2|TRBJ2-1|TRBV11-2
CASSLSGRSSYNEQFF
TGTGCCAGCAGTCTTAGCGGGAGAAGTTCCTACAATGAGCAGTTCTTC
>once|TRBD2|TRBJ2-7|TRBV5-1
CASSSAGESYEQYF
TGCGCCAGCAGCTCGGCGGGAGAGTCCTACGAGCAGTACTTC
>few|NA|TRBJ2-1|TRBV7-9
CASSLAIQGEQFF
TGTGCCAGCAGCTTAGCTATCCAGGGTGAGCAGTTCTTC
>many|TRBD1|TRBJ1-5|TRBV7-8
CASSLIRQGARPPQPQHF
TGTGCCAGCAGCTTAATACGACAGGGGGCACGCCCGCCCCAGCCCCAGCATTTT
>few|NA|TRBJ2-7|TRBV20-1
CSAISGTNPPAGYEQYF
TGCAGTGCTATCTCCGGGACAAATCCCCCTGCTGGCTACGAGCAGTACTTC
>NA|NA|TRBJ2-7|TRBV10-3
CAIGGGYEQYF
TGTGCCATCGGAGGGGGCTACGAGCAGTACTTC
>NA|TRBD1|TRBJ2-3|TRBV5-4
CASSLAAQGIGFTQYF
TGTGCCAGCAGCTTGGCCGCACAGGGGATAGGGTTTACGCAGTATTTT
>many|NA|TRBJ2-1|TRBV2
CATKGGPSSYNEQFF
TGTGCCACCAAGGGTGGTCCAAGCTCCTACAATGAGCAGTTCTTC
>NA|TRBD1|TRBJ2-7|TRBV2
CASRSTGTGALEQYF
TGTGCCAGCAGAAGTACCGGGACAGGGGCTCTAGAGCAGTACTTC
>few|TRBD1|TRBJ2-7|TRBV6-6
CASSYSPPGQGNHEQYF
TGTGCCAGCAGTTACTCGCCCCCGGGACAGGGTAATCACGAGCAGTACTTC
>few|TRBD2|TRBJ2-7|TRBV3-1
CASSQVHDSGSEQYF
TGTGCCAGCAGCCAAGTGCATGACAGCGGGAGCGAGCAGTACTTC
>few|NA|TRBJ2-5|TRBV2
CASSEARWETQYF
TGTGCCAGCAGTGAAGCCCGCTGGGAGACCCAGTACTTC
>many|TRBD2|TRBJ2-5|TRBV24-1
CATSPSWLADHQETQYF
TGTGCCACCAGTCCCAGCTGGCTAGCGGACCACCAAGAGACCCAGTACTTC
>many|NA|TRBJ2-1|TRBV5-6
CASSLMRYNEQFF
TGTGCCAGCAGCTTGATGCGTTACAATGAGCAGTTCTTC
>NA|NA|TRBJ2-3|TRBV15
CATSLGLMATDTQYF
TGTGCCACCAGCCTAGGACTAATGGCCACAGATACGCAGTATTTT
>many|TRBD1|TRBJ2-7|TRBV27
CASSLLGPGQEAYEQYF
TGTGCCAGCAGTTTACTGGGACCGGGACAGGAGGCCTACGAGCAGTACTTC
>many|TRBD2|TRBJ2-2|TRBV7-3
CASSPRLAGGGELFF
TGTGCCAGCAGCCCCCGACTAGCGGGGGGCGGGGAGCTGTTTTTT
>few|NA|TRBJ2-2|TRBV18
CASSPPGSTGELFF
TGTGCCAGCTCACCTCCAGGGAGTACCGGGGAGCTGTTTTTT
>many|NA|TRBJ1-2|TRBV7-3
CASSLNNSHQGKDGYTF
TGTGCCAGCAGCTTAAATAATTCGCATCAGGGTAAAGATGGCTACACCTTC
>NA|TRBD1|TRBJ2-7|TRBV11-2
CASSLDQQGASSYGQYF
TGTGCCAGCAGCTTAGATCAGCAGGGGGCCTCCTCCTACGGGCAGTACTTC
>many|NA|TRBJ2-1|TRBV18
CASSPAGRNEQFF
TGTGCCAGCTCACCTGCAGGGAGGAATGAGCAGTTCTTC
>many|NA|TRBJ1-2|TRBV24-1
CATSDGDGYTF
TGTGCCACCAGTGACGGGGACGGCTACACCTTC
>NA|NA|TRBJ2-7|TRBV20-1
CSARRTAEQYF
TGCAGTGCTAGGAGAACAGCTGAGCAGTACTTC
>many|TRBD1|TRBJ2-3|TRBV7-9
CASSLGTVTDTQYF
TGTGCCAGCAGCTTGGGGACAGTCACAGATACGCAGTATTTT
>many|TRBD1|TRBJ2-5|TRBV27
CASSDRGQETQYF
TGTGCCAGCAGCGACAGGGGTCAAGAGACCCAGTACTTC
>few|NA|TRBJ1-2|TRBV9
CASSVGGRNYGYTF
TGTGCCAGCAGCGTCGGCGGACGGAACTATGGCTACACCTTC
>few|NA|TRBJ2-1|TRBV29-1
CSVEEGSGTYNEQFF
TGCAGCGTTGAAGAAGGAAGCGGGACATACAATGAGCAGTTCTTC
>NA|TRBD1|TRBJ1-4|TRBV7-2
CASSPSATGGSEELFF
TGTGCCAGCAGCCCCTCCGCGACAGGGGGCTCTGAAGAACTGTTTTTT
>many|NA|TRBJ2-7|TRBV11-1
CASSQGRGDISYEQYF
TGTGCCAGCAGCCAAGGCAGAGGAGACATTTCCTACGAGCAGTACTTC
>many|NA|TRBJ2-3|TRBV18
CASSPSQRSTDTQYF
TGTGCCAGCTCACCTTCCCAGCGAAGCACAGATACGCAGTATTTT
>few|NA|TRBJ2-1|TRBV4-3
CASSQDPGPTYNEQFF
TGCGCCAGCAGCCAAGATCCAGGCCCGACCTACAATGAGCAGTTCTTC
>many|NA|TRBJ2-3|TRBV20-1
CSASPPAPTDTQYF
TGCAGTGCTAGCCCCCCAGCGCCTACAGATACGCAGTATTTT
>few|NA|TRBJ2-1|TRBV5-8
CASSFDRSYNEQFF
TGTGCCAGCAGCTTTGACAGGTCCTACAATGAGCAGTTCTTC
>few|NA|TRBJ2-4|TRBV6-2/TRBV6-3
CASSYSSTLQYF
TGTGCCAGCAGTTACTCTTCGACACTTCAGTACTTC
>few|NA|TRBJ1-1|TRBV14
CASSQYIHTEAFF
TGTGCCAGCAGCCAATACATCCACACTGAAGCTTTCTTT
>many|NA|TRBJ2-3|TRBV13
CASSLAGVDTQYF
TGTGCCAGCAGCTTAGCCGGGGTGGATACGCAGTATTTT
>NA|TRBD1|TRBJ2-7|TRBV28
CASSLSRHRWRTGDYEQYF
TGTGCCAGCAGTTTATCCCGACATAGATGGCGGACAGGGGATTACGAGCAGTACTTC
>many|NA|TRBJ2-1|TRBV12-3/TRBV12-4
CASSLGAVNEQFF
TGTGCCAGCAGTTTAGGGGCGGTAAACGAGCAGTTCTTC
>many|TRBD1|TRBJ1-1|TRBV20-1
CSAPSIQGTNTEAFF
TGCAGTGCTCCATCGATACAGGGGACAAACACTGAAGCTTTCTTT
>NA|NA|TRBJ2-1|TRBV13
CASSADEKEYNEQFF
TGTGCCAGCAGCGCGGACGAGAAAGAATACAATGAGCAGTTCTTC
>few|NA|TRBJ1-5|TRBV6-2/TRBV6-3
CASRGRSSGAQPQHF
TGTGCCAGCAGGGGGCGGTCGTCGGGGGCTCAGCCCCAGCATTTT